This T cell receptor beta chain was profiled in a study of cytomegalovirus exposure and HLA in healthy donors. Use of 60 Vbeta and 13 Jbeta primers characterized the PCR. Profiling relied on immunoSEQ multiplex PCR, and the TCRdb table lists in-frame clones only, not all of them. The sample has roughly 190,000 clones, 84% seen once. This clone was observed a single time. Trimming stripped 2 bases from V and 2 bases from J, with 12 bases between. This CDR3 has 15 amino acids. Germline V gene lookup returns CDR1 SGHRS and CDR2 YFSETQ. The receptor comes from a woman aged 45-65 years in good health and CMV-seropositive. The chain links TRBV5-1 to TRBJ2-3; TRBD1 is a possible D gene (6 bases). The sample consisted of PBMCs. CDR3 coding DNA: TGCGCCAGCAGCTTTTCGGGGACAAACACAGATACGCAGTATTTT. It translates to CASSFSGTNTDTQYF.